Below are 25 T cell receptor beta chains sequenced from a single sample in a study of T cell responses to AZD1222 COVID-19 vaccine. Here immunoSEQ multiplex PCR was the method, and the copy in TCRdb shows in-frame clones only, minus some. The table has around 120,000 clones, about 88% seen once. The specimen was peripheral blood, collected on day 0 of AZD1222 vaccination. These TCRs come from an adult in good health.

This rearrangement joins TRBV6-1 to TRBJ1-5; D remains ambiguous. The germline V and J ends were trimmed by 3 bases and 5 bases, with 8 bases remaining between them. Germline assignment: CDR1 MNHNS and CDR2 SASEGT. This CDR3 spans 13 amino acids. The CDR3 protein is CASSETAYQPQHF. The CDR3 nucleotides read TGTGCCAGCAGTGAGACGGCCTATCAGCCCCAGCATTTT.

CDR3 region: CATLGGLGYTF. The CDR3 coding sequence is TGTGCCACCTTAGGGGGCCTTGGCTACACCTTC. The genes are TRBV28 and TRBJ1-2, with TRBD1 matching 7 bases. After removal of 10 bases from V and 7 bases from J, the junction contained 6 bases not matched to a gene. The CDR3 sequence is 11 residues long. Germline loops: CDR1 MDHEN, CDR2 SYDVKM.

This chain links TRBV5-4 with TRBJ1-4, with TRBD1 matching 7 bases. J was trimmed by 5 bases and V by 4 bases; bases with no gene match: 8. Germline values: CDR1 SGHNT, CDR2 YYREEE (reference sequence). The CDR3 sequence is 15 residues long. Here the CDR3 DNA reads TGTGCCAGCAGCCCCCGGACAGGTTTAAATGAAAAACTGTTTTTT. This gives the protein CASSPRTGLNEKLFF.

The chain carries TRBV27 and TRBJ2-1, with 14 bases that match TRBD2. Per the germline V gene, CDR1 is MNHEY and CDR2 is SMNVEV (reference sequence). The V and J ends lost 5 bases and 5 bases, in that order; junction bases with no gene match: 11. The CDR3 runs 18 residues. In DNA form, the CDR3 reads TGTGCCAGCAGTAGGGGACTAGCGGGAGCCTGGATCGACAATGAGCAGTTCTTC. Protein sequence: CASSRGLAGAWIDNEQFF.

DNA of the CDR3: TGTGCCAGCAGCCGGAACTCAGTCTCTGGAAACACCATATATTTT. It yields the protein CASSRNSVSGNTIYF. The chain combines TRBV5-6 with TRBJ1-3; D is uncertain. Germline values: CDR1 SGHDT, CDR2 YYEEEE. The CDR3 length is 15 residues. The V gene lost 4 bases and the J gene lost 0 bases, with 11 bases spanning the gap.

The CDR3 loop is CASSLMGTDYGYTF. In DNA, the CDR3 is TGTGCCAGCAGCTTGATGGGGACCGACTATGGCTACACCTTC. The V gene is TRBV7-9, the J gene TRBJ1-2; D possibly corresponds to TRBD1 (5 bases). Germline V gene sequence: CDR1 SEHNR, CDR2 FQNEAQ (reference sequence). There are 14 residues in the CDR3. V lost 3 bases and J 3 bases, leaving 11 bases between the germline ends.

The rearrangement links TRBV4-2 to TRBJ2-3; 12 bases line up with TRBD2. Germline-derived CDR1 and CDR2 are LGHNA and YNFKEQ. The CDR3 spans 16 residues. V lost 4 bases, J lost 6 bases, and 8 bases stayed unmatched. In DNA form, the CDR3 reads TGTGCCAGCAGCCCAACGACGGGACTAGCGGGCGATACGCAGTATTTT. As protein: CASSPTTGLAGDTQYF.

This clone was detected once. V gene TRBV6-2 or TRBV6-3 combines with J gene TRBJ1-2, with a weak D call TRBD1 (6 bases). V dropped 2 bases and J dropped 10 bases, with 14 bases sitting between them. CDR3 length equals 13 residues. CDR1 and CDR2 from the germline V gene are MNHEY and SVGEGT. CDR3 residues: CASSYTGGRDYTF. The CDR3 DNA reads TGTGCCAGCAGTTACACCGGGGGGCGCGACTACACCTTC.

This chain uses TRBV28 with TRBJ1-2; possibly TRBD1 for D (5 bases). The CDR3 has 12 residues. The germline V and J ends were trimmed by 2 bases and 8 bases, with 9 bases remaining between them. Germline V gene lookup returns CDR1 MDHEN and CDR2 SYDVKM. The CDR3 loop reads CASSLQGRGYTF. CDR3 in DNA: TGTGCCAGCAGTTTACAGGGTCGGGGCTACACCTTC.

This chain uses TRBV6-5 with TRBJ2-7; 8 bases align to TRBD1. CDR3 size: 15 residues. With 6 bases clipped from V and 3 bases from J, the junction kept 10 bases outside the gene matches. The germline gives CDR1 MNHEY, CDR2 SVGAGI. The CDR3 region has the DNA TGTGCCAGCAGGGTGGCGGGGACAGGTAACTACGAGCAGTACTTC. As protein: CASRVAGTGNYEQYF.

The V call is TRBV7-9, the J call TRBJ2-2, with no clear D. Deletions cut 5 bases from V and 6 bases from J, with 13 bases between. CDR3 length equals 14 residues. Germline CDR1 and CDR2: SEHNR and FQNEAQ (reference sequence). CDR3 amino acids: CASSERPPAGELFF. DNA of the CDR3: TGTGCCAGCAGCGAGAGGCCCCCGGCCGGGGAGCTGTTTTTT.

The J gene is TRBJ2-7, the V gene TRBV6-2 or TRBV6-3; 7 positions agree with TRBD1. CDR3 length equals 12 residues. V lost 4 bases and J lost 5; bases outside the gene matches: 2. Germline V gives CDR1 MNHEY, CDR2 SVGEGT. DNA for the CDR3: TGTGCCAGCAGTTGGCAGGGGGACGAGCAGTACTTC. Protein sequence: CASSWQGDEQYF.

The CDR3 protein is CAWSDVGYANEKLFF. CDR3 coding DNA: TGTGCCTGGAGTGATGTAGGTTACGCTAATGAAAAACTGTTTTTT. The V and J genes are TRBV30 and TRBJ1-4; D is ambiguous. Trimming cost V 1 base and J 3 bases, with 12 bases left between them. Germline-derived CDR1 and CDR2 are GTSNPN and SVGIG (reference sequence). The CDR3 spans 15 residues.

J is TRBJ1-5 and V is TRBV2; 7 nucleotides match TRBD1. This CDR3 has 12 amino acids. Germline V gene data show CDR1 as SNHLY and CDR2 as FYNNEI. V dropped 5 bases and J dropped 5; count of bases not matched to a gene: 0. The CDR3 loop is CASSQGDQPQHF. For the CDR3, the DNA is TGTGCCAGCAGTCAGGGGGATCAGCCCCAGCATTTT.

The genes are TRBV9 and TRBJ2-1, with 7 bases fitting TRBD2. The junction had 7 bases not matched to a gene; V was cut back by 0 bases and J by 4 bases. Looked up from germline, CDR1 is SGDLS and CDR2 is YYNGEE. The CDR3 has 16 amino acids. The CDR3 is CASSVEPGGYYNEQFF. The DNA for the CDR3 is TGTGCCAGCAGCGTAGAACCCGGGGGGTATTACAATGAGCAGTTCTTC. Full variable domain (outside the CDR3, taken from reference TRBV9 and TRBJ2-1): DSGVTQTPKHLITATGQRVTLRCSPRSGDLSVYWYQQSLDQGLQFLIQYYNGEERAKGNILERFSAQQFPDLHSELNLSSLELGDSALYFCASSVEPGGYYNEQFFGPGTRLTVL.

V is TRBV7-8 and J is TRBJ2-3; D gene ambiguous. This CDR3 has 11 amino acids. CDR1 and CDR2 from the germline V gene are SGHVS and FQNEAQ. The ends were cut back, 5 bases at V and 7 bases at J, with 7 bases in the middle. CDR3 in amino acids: CASSPAYTQYF. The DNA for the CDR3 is TGTGCCAGCAGCCCCGCTTATACGCAGTATTTT.

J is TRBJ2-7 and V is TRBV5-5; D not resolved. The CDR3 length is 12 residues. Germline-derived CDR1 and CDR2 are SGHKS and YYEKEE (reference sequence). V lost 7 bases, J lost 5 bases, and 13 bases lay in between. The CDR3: CASSTMGNEQYF. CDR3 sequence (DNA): TGTGCCAGCTCAACGATGGGGAACGAGCAGTACTTC.

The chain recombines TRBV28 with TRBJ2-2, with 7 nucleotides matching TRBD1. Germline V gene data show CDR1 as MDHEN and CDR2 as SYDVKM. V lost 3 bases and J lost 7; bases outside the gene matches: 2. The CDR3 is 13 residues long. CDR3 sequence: CASSFRGHGELFF. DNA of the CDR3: TGTGCCAGCAGTTTTAGGGGGCACGGGGAGCTGTTTTTT.

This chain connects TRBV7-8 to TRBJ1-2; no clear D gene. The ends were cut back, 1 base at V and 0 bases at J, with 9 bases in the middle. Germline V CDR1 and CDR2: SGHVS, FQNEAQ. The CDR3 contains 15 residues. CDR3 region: CASSLEPKANYGYTF. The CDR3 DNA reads TGTGCCAGCAGCTTAGAGCCGAAGGCTAACTATGGCTACACCTTC. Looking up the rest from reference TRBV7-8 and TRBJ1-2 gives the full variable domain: GAGVSQSPRYKVAKRGQDVALRCDPISGHVSLFWYQQALGQGPEFLTYFQNEAQLDKSGLPSDRFFAERPEGSVSTLKIQRTQQEDSAVYLCASSLEPKANYGYTFGSGTRLTVV.

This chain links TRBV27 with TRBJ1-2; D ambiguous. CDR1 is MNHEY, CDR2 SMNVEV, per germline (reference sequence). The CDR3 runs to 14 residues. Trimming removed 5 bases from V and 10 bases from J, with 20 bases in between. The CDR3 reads CASSTSPAQPSYTF. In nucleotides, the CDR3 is TGTGCCAGCAGTACCTCCCCGGCCCAACCCTCCTACACCTTC.

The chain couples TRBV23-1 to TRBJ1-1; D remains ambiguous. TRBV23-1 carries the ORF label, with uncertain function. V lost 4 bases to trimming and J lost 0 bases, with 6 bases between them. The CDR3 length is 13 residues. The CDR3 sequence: CASSRRVNTEAFF. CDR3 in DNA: TGCGCCAGCAGTCGGAGGGTGAACACTGAAGCTTTCTTT.

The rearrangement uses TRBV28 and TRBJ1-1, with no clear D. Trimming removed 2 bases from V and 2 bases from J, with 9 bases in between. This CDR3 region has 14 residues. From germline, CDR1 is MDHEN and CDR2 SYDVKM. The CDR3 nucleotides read TGTGCCAGCAGTTTAATCACCGTAAACACTGAAGCTTTCTTT. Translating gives CASSLITVNTEAFF. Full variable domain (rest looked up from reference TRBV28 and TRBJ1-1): DVKVTQSSRYLVKRTGEKVFLECVQDMDHENMFWYRQDPGLGLRLIYFSYDVKMKEKGDIPEGYSVSREKKERFSLILESASTNQTSMYLCASSLITVNTEAFFGQGTRLTVV.

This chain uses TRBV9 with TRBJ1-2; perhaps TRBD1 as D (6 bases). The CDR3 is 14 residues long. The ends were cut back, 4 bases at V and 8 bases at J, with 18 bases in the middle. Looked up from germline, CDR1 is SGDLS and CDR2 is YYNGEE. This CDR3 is CASSRPGTYLGYTF. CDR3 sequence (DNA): TGTGCCAGCAGCAGACCCGGGACATACCTAGGCTACACCTTC.

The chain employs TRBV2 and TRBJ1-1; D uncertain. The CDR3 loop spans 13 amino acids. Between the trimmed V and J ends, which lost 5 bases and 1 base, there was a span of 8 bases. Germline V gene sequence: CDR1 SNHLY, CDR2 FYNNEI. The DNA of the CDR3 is TGTGCCAGCAGTCCCGTAGCGAACACTGAAGCTTTCTTT. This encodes CASSPVANTEAFF.

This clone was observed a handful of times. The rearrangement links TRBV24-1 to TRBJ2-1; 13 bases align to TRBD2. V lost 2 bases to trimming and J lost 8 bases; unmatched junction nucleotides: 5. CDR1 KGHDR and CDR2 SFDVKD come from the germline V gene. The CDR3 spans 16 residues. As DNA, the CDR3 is TGTGCCACCAGTGATTCCCGGACTAGCGGGAGTTATGAGCAGTTCTTC. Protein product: CATSDSRTSGSYEQFF.